The rows below give T cell receptor beta chains drawn from one sample of a study of T-cell memory formation after mild COVID-19. TCRdb reprocessed the 5' RACE reads with MiXCR, giving one entry per CDR3 protein. The sample lists hundreds of thousands of distinct CDR3 sequences, around 17% occurring once. Source material: PBMCs or a T cell subset sorted from them (not recorded which). The receptors here all came from an adult woman who had mild COVID-19 (a few samples of this study predate the infection). Cell type and time point are not known. Each CDR3 is given with its conserved first and last residue. The D gene is left open where the match is weak. Expanded clones get a size class; other rows say once, few or many, or leave the size out.

v_call	j_call	clone_size	d_call	cdr3_nt	cdr3_aa
TRBV5-4	TRBJ2-6	few	NA	TGTGCCAGCATTAAGGTCAGGGGATCTGGGGCCAACGTCCTGACTTTC	CASIKVRGSGANVLTF
TRBV15	TRBJ2-3	few	TRBD1	TGTGCCACCAGCAGAGATTATTGGACAGGGGGCCCACCTTGGGATACGCAGTATTTT	CATSRDYWTGGPPWDTQYF
TRBV14	TRBJ2-5	NA	TRBD2	TGTGCCAGCAGCCAAGAGGGCCTAGCGGGGTACCAAGAGACCCAGTACTTC	CASSQEGLAGYQETQYF
TRBV20-1	TRBJ2-7	few	TRBD1	TGCAGTGCCTACAGGGGTGGGGACTACGAGCAGTACTTC	CSAYRGGDYEQYF
TRBV7-9	TRBJ2-3	NA	NA	TGTGCCAGCAGCTCCCGGCATACAGATACGCAGTATTTT	CASSSRHTDTQYF
TRBV3-1	TRBJ1-2	NA	NA	TGTGCCAGCAGCTCCCTGATTGGCTACACCTTC	CASSSLIGYTF
TRBV7-9	TRBJ2-5	many	NA	TGTGCCAGCAGCAAGTGGGACACCCGCCAAGAGACCCAGTACTTC	CASSKWDTRQETQYF
TRBV6-6	TRBJ1-3	NA	NA	TGTGCCAGCAGGAGGGACACCGCTGGAAACACCATATATTTT	CASRRDTAGNTIYF
TRBV27	TRBJ2-1	few	TRBD1	TGTGCCAGCAGTCCACGTCCGGGACAGAGCTCCTACAATGAGCAGTTCTTC	CASSPRPGQSSYNEQFF
TRBV12-3/TRBV12-4	TRBJ2-1	NA	NA	TGTGCCAGCAGTTTAGCGTCTAGCAGGAATGAGCAGTTCTTC	CASSLASSRNEQFF
TRBV12-3/TRBV12-4	TRBJ2-1	few	NA	TGTGCCAGCAGCCGGGACGGCTCCTACAATGAGCAGTTCTTC	CASSRDGSYNEQFF
TRBV3-1	TRBJ2-5	few	NA	TGTGCCAGCAGCCAAGGCTACGGCCAAGAGACCCAGTACTTC	CASSQGYGQETQYF
TRBV7-2	TRBJ2-3	few	TRBD2	TGTGCCAGCAGCCCAATAGCGGGAGCCGTGAATACGCAGTATTTT	CASSPIAGAVNTQYF
TRBV27	TRBJ1-2	few	TRBD1	TGTGCCAGCAGCCGAGGGACAGGGAACTATGGCTACACCTTC	CASSRGTGNYGYTF
TRBV20-1	TRBJ2-7	many	NA	TGCAGTGCTAGACAGGGTGCCTACGAGCAGTACTTC	CSARQGAYEQYF
TRBV4-1	TRBJ1-3	few	NA	TGCGCCAGCAGCCAAGCTCCTCGGGGGGGAAACACCATATATTTT	CASSQAPRGGNTIYF
TRBV11-1	TRBJ2-2	NA	TRBD1	TGTGCCAGCAGTTCAAGACAGGGGGCGGGCACCGGGGAGCTGTTTTTT	CASSSRQGAGTGELFF
TRBV2	TRBJ2-3	NA	TRBD1	TGTGCCAGCAAGGACAGGGTAATAGGGGGGACAGATACGCAGTATTTT	CASKDRVIGGTDTQYF
TRBV5-5	TRBJ2-7	NA	NA	TGTGCCAGCAGCCCTTCGACACAGCCCTACGAGCAGTACTTC	CASSPSTQPYEQYF
TRBV5-8	TRBJ1-1	many	NA	TGTGCCAGCAGCTTGGGTGGGTTGAGAGTTGAAGCTTTCTTT	CASSLGGLRVEAFF
TRBV4-2	TRBJ2-2	many	NA	TGTGCCAGCAGCCCGGGCCCCACCGGGGAGCTGTTTTTT	CASSPGPTGELFF
TRBV29-1	TRBJ2-5	NA	TRBD1	TGCAGCGCGTCCCGGGACAGGGGGTACCGGGAGACCCAGTACTTC	CSASRDRGYRETQYF
TRBV30	TRBJ2-7	NA	NA	TGTGCCTGGAGCGGCGGGGCAAGCTCCTACGAGCAGTACTTC	CAWSGGASSYEQYF